These 14 T cell receptor beta chains originate from one sample sequenced in a study of blood T cell repertoires in COVID-19. Repertoires were generated with immunoSEQ multiplex PCR, while TCRdb's copy carries only in-frame clones and drops some. The table records a few hundred thousand clones, about 90% of them present only once. Source material: peripheral blood. The receptors were gathered from a man aged 60 to 69 with acute or convalescent COVID-19.

This chain links TRBV27 with TRBJ2-2, with a possible D match to TRBD1 (6 bases). The CDR3 totals 17 residues. Looked up from germline, CDR1 is MNHEY and CDR2 is SMNVEV (reference sequence). With 2 bases removed from V and 4 bases from J, the gap between germline ends came to 17 bases. CDR3 amino acids: CASSLGGNLGVTGELFF. As DNA, the CDR3 is TGTGCCAGCAGTTTAGGGGGCAACCTGGGGGTCACCGGGGAGCTGTTTTTT.

The chain recombines TRBV28 with TRBJ1-1, with D possibly TRBD1 on 6 matching bases. The CDR3 is 15 amino acids. The ends were cut back, 5 bases at V and 4 bases at J, with 17 bases in the middle. Germline loops: CDR1 MDHEN, CDR2 SYDVKM. The CDR3 protein is CASSIGNRVSTEAFF. CDR3 nucleotide sequence: TGTGCCAGCAGTATAGGGAACAGGGTAAGCACTGAAGCTTTCTTT. The variable domain in full, with the rest retrieved from reference TRBV28 and TRBJ1-1, is DVKVTQSSRYLVKRTGEKVFLECVQDMDHENMFWYRQDPGLGLRLIYFSYDVKMKEKGDIPEGYSVSREKKERFSLILESASTNQTSMYLCASSIGNRVSTEAFFGQGTRLTVV.

V gene TRBV11-2 combines with J gene TRBJ2-7, with TRBD2 identical over 8 bases. V lost 0 bases and J lost 4; bases outside the gene matches: 5. Germline values: CDR1 SGHAT, CDR2 FQNNGV. The CDR3 has 15 residues. CDR3 sequence reads: CASSLDGLATYEQYF. CDR3 DNA sequence: TGTGCCAGCAGCTTAGATGGACTAGCCACGTACGAGCAGTACTTC.

The count of this clone is one. In nucleotides, the CDR3 is TGTGCCAGCAGCCTCCCGACTAGAGAGCGGGAGGGCCAAGAGACCCAGTACTTC. As protein: CASSLPTREREGQETQYF. This rearrangement joins TRBV5-6 to TRBJ2-5, with TRBD2 matching 10 bases. From germline, CDR1 is SGHDT and CDR2 YYEEEE. V shed 4 bases, J shed 1 base, and the junction held 13 bases outside the gene matches. The CDR3 runs 18 residues.

By share, this clone counts as medium-sized. The rearrangement links TRBV6-2 or TRBV6-3 to TRBJ1-5, with TRBD1 matching 7 bases. Germline-derived CDR1 and CDR2 are MNHEY and SVGEGT. V gave up 5 bases and J gave up 6 bases; unmatched junction bases: 7. The CDR3 runs to 14 residues. The CDR3 sequence: CASSTGTDSQPQHF. For the CDR3, the DNA is TGTGCCAGCAGTACCGGGACAGACAGTCAGCCCCAGCATTTT.

The rearrangement uses TRBV2 and TRBJ1-3; D remains unclear. Deletions cut 7 bases from V and 0 bases from J, with 10 bases between. Germline CDR1 and CDR2: SNHLY and FYNNEI. CDR3 length equals 14 residues. The CDR3 nucleotides are TGTGCCAGCAAGGTTGACAACTCTGGAAACACCATATATTTT. It translates to CASKVDNSGNTIYF.

This chain uses TRBV28 with TRBJ2-3, with 7 bases lining up with TRBD1. V shed 10 bases and J 4 bases; nucleotides not matched to a gene: 8. The CDR3 totals 13 residues. CDR1 and CDR2 (germline): MDHEN, SYDVKM. CDR3 amino acids: CATSDRRADTQYF. CDR3 sequence (DNA): TGTGCCACTTCGGACAGGAGAGCAGATACGCAGTATTTT.

This clone appeared a few times. The gene calls are TRBV28 and TRBJ1-6; the D gene is possibly TRBD1 (6 bases). CDR3 length equals 14 residues. Trimming stripped 6 bases from V and 7 bases from J, with 13 bases between. Germline V gene lookup returns CDR1 MDHEN and CDR2 SYDVKM. In DNA, the CDR3 is TGTGCCAGCAGCTTTAGGGGGGGCAATTCACCCCTCCACTTT. It specifies CASSFRGGNSPLHF.

This clone appeared a few times. J is TRBJ1-4 and V is TRBV28; 9 positions agree with TRBD1. Germline assignment: CDR1 MDHEN and CDR2 SYDVKM. Germline trimming cut 5 bases from V and 8 bases from J; bases unmatched to any gene: 9. The CDR3 contains 15 residues. The CDR3 is CASSVSTGGGEKLFF. DNA for the CDR3: TGTGCCAGCAGTGTCTCGACAGGGGGAGGAGAAAAACTGTTTTTT.

V gene TRBV3-1 (or the pseudogene TRBV3-2) combines with J gene TRBJ2-7; 10 bases align to TRBD2. The V gene end was trimmed by 6 bases and the J gene end by 5 bases; junction bases not matched to a gene: 4. This CDR3 comprises 13 residues. Germline CDR1 and CDR2: LGHDT and YNNKEL (reference sequence). The DNA of the CDR3 is TGTGCCAGCAGGTCTAGCGGGAGCCACGAGCAGTACTTC. This sequence encodes CASRSSGSHEQYF.

The DNA of the CDR3 is TGTGCCAGCAGCCCAGGGTCGGGCATTGAAAAACTGTTTTTT. Its translation is CASSPGSGIEKLFF. The chain has TRBV3-1 (or the pseudogene TRBV3-2) and TRBJ1-4; weak D call: TRBD1 (5 bases). The germline V gene has CDR1 LGHDT and CDR2 YNNKEL (reference sequence). The CDR3 is made up of 14 amino acids. Trimming cost V 4 bases and J 7 bases, with 13 bases left between them.

The V and J genes are TRBV10-3 and TRBJ2-7; D is possibly TRBD2 (5 bases). CDR1 is ENHRY, CDR2 SYGVKD, per germline. CDR3 length: 13 amino acids. Trimming left V 10 bases short and J 6 bases short, with 19 bases between. CDR3 protein: CATRPEGISEQYF. The CDR3 region has the DNA TGTGCCACACGCCCTGAGGGAATCAGCGAGCAGTACTTC.

The chain combines TRBV19 with TRBJ2-4; 8 nucleotides match TRBD1. Germline loops: CDR1 LNHDA, CDR2 SQIVND (reference sequence). V lost 3 bases to trimming and J lost 4 bases; unmatched junction nucleotides: 11. CDR3 length equals 17 residues. CDR3 nucleotide sequence: TGTGCCAGTAGTATGGACAGGGAGGCCCATATAAAAAACATTCAGTACTTC. It yields the protein CASSMDREAHIKNIQYF.

This clone was observed a few times. V gene TRBV29-1 combines with J gene TRBJ2-7, with D maybe TRBD2 (6 bases). The CDR3 is 11 amino acids. Between the trimmed V and J ends, which lost 7 bases and 6 bases, there was a span of 13 bases. CDR1 and CDR2 (germline): SQVTM, ANQGSEA. The CDR3 sequence: CSGQQGGEQYF. As DNA, the CDR3 is TGCAGCGGACAGCAGGGAGGCGAGCAGTACTTC.